A single count supports the clone carrying this TCR beta chain. The sample comes from a study of shared clonotypes between healthy human individuals. Only in-frame clones appear in the TCRdb table, and some are missing; sequencing was by immunoSEQ multiplex PCR. The top ten hold more than 1.5% of the sample, which has 2 million to 2.5 million clones, 85% to 95% seen once. Terminally differentiated effector memory CD45RA+ cells were excluded from the naive CD8 cells, which were CD45RO-negative and positively selected for CCR7. This CDR3 comprises 12 residues. Deletions cut 2 bases from V and 3 bases from J, with 3 bases between. Germline-derived CDR1 and CDR2 are SGHNT and YYREEE (reference sequence).

This receptor was taken from a young man in good health. Some clones in this sample may be carry-over from other donors' samples. The sequencing sample was made of naive CD8+ T cells from PBMCs. This chain uses TRBV5-4 with TRBJ2-4; D ambiguous. This CDR3 is CASSFGKNIQYF. DNA of the CDR3: TGTGCCAGCAGCTTTGGCAAAAACATTCAGTACTTC.